This TCR beta chain originates from a study of beta chain features in type 1 diabetes. For the study at large: Healthy donors resembled patients in age, gender and cell yields.

In its sample, this clone was seen a few times. Its antigen is currently unknown. General study findings and limits: Patients with type 1 diabetes carried fewer insertions and had more deletions at their VDJ junctions. The study left unresolved whether HLA type influences TCRB rearrangement. All four CD4+ subsets from Type 1 diabetes patients carried moderately but significantly shorter TCRB CDR3s.

Isolated RNA was reverse transcribed in full, so expressed TCRB transcripts were sequenced. Using immunoSEQ multiplex PCR, the repertoire was profiled, and TCRdb retains in-frame clones only, with some absent. Of some 350,000 clones in the sample, roughly 9.8% were seen once. V shed 9 bases, J shed 6 bases, and the junction held 6 bases outside the gene matches. The CDR3 runs to 14 residues. Germline V gene lookup returns CDR1 LNHDA and CDR2 SQIVND (reference sequence). The TCR comes from a man younger than 45 with type 1 diabetes. The chain joins TRBV19 to TRBJ1-5, with 12 nucleotides matching TRBD1. What was sequenced was central memory CD4+ T cells from blood. CDR3 residues: CASRGQGAGQPQHF. CDR3 bases: TGTGCCAGCCGGGGACAGGGGGCAGGTCAGCCCCAGCATTTT. The complete variable domain, with remaining parts taken from reference TRBV19 and TRBJ1-5, reads DGGITQSPKYLFRKEGQNVTLSCEQNLNHDAMYWYRQDPGQGLRLIYYSQIVNDFQKGDIAEGYSVSREKKESFPLTVTSAQKNPTAFYLCASRGQGAGQPQHFGDGTRLSIL.